This T cell receptor (beta chain) appears in the sequencing data of a study of early T cells in non-severe SARS-CoV-2 infection. Study summary: Chains stayed unpaired after sequencing of bulk RNA from unsorted whole blood.

TCRdb reprocessed the 5' RACE reads with MiXCR, giving one entry per CDR3 protein. The table lists about 80,000 distinct CDR3 sequences, over 5% of them singletons. This clonotype was recorded at least ten times. A junction end diverges from the germline sequence, so it may reflect a read error. The CDR3 extends over 15 amino acids. The germline CDR1 and CDR2 sequences are SGHAT and FQNNGV. The genes are TRBV11-2 and TRBJ1-3; 8 positions agree with TRBD1. The sequence derives from an adult who was a healthcare worker with PCR-confirmed SARS-CoV-2 infection or an uninfected control (not recorded which). Sequencing input: whole blood. In DNA form, the CDR3 reads TGTGCCAGCAGCTTGGACAGGGCCTCTGAAAACACCATATATTTT. Protein sequence: CASSLDRASENTIYF.